Listed here are 24 T cell receptor beta chains from one sample, sequenced in a study of type 1 regulatory T cells. MiXCR, run by TCRdb on the reads, gives a single entry per CDR3 protein. This table has roughly 67,000 distinct CDR3 sequences, 55% to 80% appearing once. These TCRs are of unknown antigen specificity. Sequencing was carried out using cultured T cells, either the whole culture or a sorted T cell fraction (not recorded which). The subset is: Tr1-enriched cell product generated in vitro against host alloantigens. These receptors all stem from a human donor in good health.

The chain combines TRBV20-1 with TRBJ2-3, with D possibly TRBD1 on 6 matching bases. V lost 3 bases to trimming and J lost 6 bases, with 10 bases between them. The germline gives CDR1 DFQATT, CDR2 SNEGSKA (reference sequence). The CDR3 runs to 12 residues. The chain's CDR3 is CSASLRGDTQYF. DNA of the CDR3: TGCAGTGCTAGCCTTAGGGGGGATACGCAGTATTTT.

The chain joins TRBV5-4 to TRBJ2-5; D possibly corresponds to TRBD2 (5 bases). The CDR3 extends over 13 amino acids. With 4 bases removed from V and 7 bases from J, the gap between germline ends came to 14 bases. The germline V gene has CDR1 SGHNT and CDR2 YYREEE (reference sequence). CDR3 loop: CASSMNGVGTQYF. Here the CDR3 DNA reads TGTGCCAGCAGCATGAACGGGGTCGGGACCCAGTACTTC.

This clonotype was seen only a few times. This sequence may be a read error, since a much larger clone differs from it by one base. V gene TRBV5-1 combines with J gene TRBJ1-1, with no clear D. Germline V gene sequence: CDR1 SGHRS, CDR2 YFSETQ. The CDR3 has 16 residues. The CDR3 coding sequence is TGCGCCAGCACCTTGGCCGGGCCCGATCTGGGCACTGAAGCTTTCTTT. It is translated as CASTLAGPDLGTEAFF. Supplemented by reference TRBV5-1 and TRBJ1-1, the full variable domain reads KAGVTQTPRYLIKTRGQQVTLSCSPISGHRSVSWYQQTPGQGLQFLFEYFSETQRNKGNFPGRFSGRQFSNSRSEMNVSTLELGDSALYLCASTLAGPDLGTEAFFGQGTRLTVV.

The V and J genes are TRBV11-2 and TRBJ2-7; possibly TRBD1 or TRBD2 for D (5 bases each). Germline-derived CDR1 and CDR2 are SGHAT and FQNNGV. CDR3 length equals 16 residues. The V gene lost 2 bases and the J gene lost 4 bases, with 18 bases spanning the gap. The CDR3 DNA is TGTGCCAGCAGCTTACCCTGGGGGAATTCTCGATACGAGCAGTACTTC. Its protein is CASSLPWGNSRYEQYF.

DNA of the CDR3: TGCAGTGCTAGTCTGACTAGCGGGAGGAACTACGAGCAGTACTTC. It yields the protein CSASLTSGRNYEQYF. The rearrangement links TRBV20-1 to TRBJ2-7, with 13 bases lining up with TRBD2. Germline V gene data show CDR1 as DFQATT and CDR2 as SNEGSKA (reference sequence). After removal of 3 bases from V and 3 bases from J, the junction contained 5 bases not matched to a gene. The CDR3 loop spans 15 amino acids.

This chain connects TRBV4-3 to TRBJ2-6; no clear D. Germline assignment: CDR1 LGHNA and CDR2 YSLEER. The V and J ends lost 6 bases and 3 bases respectively, with 9 bases between them. CDR3 length equals 14 residues. CDR3 coding DNA: TGCGCCAGCAGTCCCTCGAGTGGGGCCAACGTCCTGACTTTC. It encodes CASSPSSGANVLTF.

This CDR3 is CASNSRGTMGIQYF. The DNA for the CDR3 is TGTGCCAGCAACTCCCGTGGGACTATGGGCATTCAGTACTTC. The chain employs TRBV9 and TRBJ2-4; 7 positions agree with TRBD2. The CDR3 contains 14 residues. V trimming: 6 bases; J trimming: 9 bases; junction bases outside the gene matches: 12. Germline values: CDR1 SGDLS, CDR2 YYNGEE.

This clonotype was found once. The chain employs TRBV20-1 and TRBJ2-7, with D uncertain. Trimming took off 4 bases at V and 3 bases at J, with 10 bases between the two ends. Germline V lookup: CDR1 DFQATT, CDR2 SNEGSKA (reference sequence). The CDR3 loop spans 12 amino acids. The CDR3 reads CSAMAKNYEQYF. In DNA, the CDR3 is TGCAGTGCTATGGCCAAGAACTACGAGCAGTACTTC.

This clonotype showed up just a few times. The rearrangement joins TRBV5-1 to TRBJ2-5, with TRBD2 matching 7 bases. CDR3 length equals 17 residues. From germline, CDR1 is SGHRS and CDR2 YFSETQ. Trimming at V came to 0 bases and at J to 0 bases, leaving 8 bases not matched to a gene. The CDR3, as DNA: TGCGCCAGCAGCTTGGGAACTAGCGCGGCGTACCAAGAGACCCAGTACTTC. This gives the protein CASSLGTSAAYQETQYF.

The chain recombines TRBV3-1 with TRBJ2-7; D possibly corresponds to TRBD1 (6 bases). V lost 1 base to trimming and J lost 3 bases, with 16 bases between them. The CDR3 has 16 residues. The V gene's germline CDR1 is LGHDT and CDR2 YNNKEL (reference sequence). CDR3 DNA sequence: TGTGCCAGCAGCCAAGGACTACAGGGAACTTTCTACGAGCAGTACTTC. It specifies CASSQGLQGTFYEQYF.

The CDR3 bases are TGTGCCAGCAGTTCCCCCTTCCGGGACAAATGGGGGACCCAGTACTTC. Translated: CASSSPFRDKWGTQYF. The rearrangement uses TRBV12-3 or TRBV12-4 and TRBJ2-5, with D tentatively TRBD1 (6 bases). V lost 4 bases and J 7 bases, leaving 22 bases between the germline ends. CDR3 length: 16 amino acids.

This clonotype has only a few counts. This sequence joins TRBV6-1 and TRBJ2-1; 7 nucleotides match TRBD1. V trimming: 3 bases; J trimming: 4 bases; junction bases outside the gene matches: 9. CDR3 length: 16 amino acids. The germline CDR1 and CDR2 sequences are MNHNS and SASEGT. The CDR3 DNA is TGTGCCAGCAGTGATACTCGGGACAGAGTTTACAATGAGCAGTTCTTC. This codes for CASSDTRDRVYNEQFF.

This chain uses TRBV6-5 with TRBJ2-7; TRBD2 aligns across 12 bases. CDR3 length: 15 amino acids. The germline V gene encodes CDR1 MNHEY and CDR2 SVGAGI. J gave up 5 bases and V 0 bases, and 2 bases lay outside the gene matches. As DNA, the CDR3 is TGTGCCAGCAGTTACTCTGGACTAGCGGGAAACGAGCAGTACTTC. Residues: CASSYSGLAGNEQYF.

The chain employs TRBV5-6 and TRBJ1-1, with a possible D match to TRBD1 (6 bases). The ends were cut back, 4 bases at V and 1 base at J, with 14 bases in the middle. The CDR3 spans 15 residues. Germline V gene data show CDR1 as SGHDT and CDR2 as YYEEEE. As DNA, the CDR3 is TGTGCCAGCAGCCCGAGGACAGTGAGGAACACTGAAGCTTTCTTT. The encoded protein is CASSPRTVRNTEAFF.

The chain links TRBV3-1 to TRBJ1-6; the D is unclear. Germline V gene lookup returns CDR1 LGHDT and CDR2 YNNKEL (reference sequence). This CDR3 spans 12 amino acids. Deletions cut 3 bases from V and 7 bases from J, with 4 bases between. This chain's CDR3 is CASSHGNSPLHF. CDR3 nucleotides: TGTGCCAGCAGCCACGGGAATTCACCCCTCCACTTT.

The V gene is TRBV6-4, the J gene TRBJ2-1; 9 bases fit TRBD2. The CDR3 is made up of 20 amino acids. Per germline, CDR1 MRHNA and CDR2 SNTAGT. With 10 bases clipped from V and 7 bases from J, the junction kept 29 bases outside the gene matches. The CDR3 nucleotides are TGTGCCATTCCGCGAGTGGGTAGCGGGAGCTGTTCGACGCTTGGGAATGAGCAGTTCTTC. This encodes CAIPRVGSGSCSTLGNEQFF.

The gene calls are TRBV19 and TRBJ2-7; D might be TRBD2 (6 bases). The length of the CDR3 is 13 residues. From germline, CDR1 is LNHDA and CDR2 SQIVND (reference sequence). V was trimmed by 5 bases and J by 6 bases, leaving 14 bases between them. CDR3 region: CASSRGWRGEQYF. As DNA, the CDR3 is TGTGCCAGTAGTCGAGGTTGGAGGGGCGAGCAGTACTTC.

The genes are TRBV29-1 and TRBJ2-3; unclear D gene. Germline CDR1 and CDR2: SQVTM and ANQGSEA. The CDR3 consists of 13 residues. V shed 4 bases and J shed 2 bases, with 10 bases lying between them. The CDR3 loop reads CSVAEENTDTQYF. As DNA, the CDR3 is TGCAGCGTTGCAGAGGAAAACACAGATACGCAGTATTTT.

This clonotype was seen more than once but under ten times. The chain joins TRBV20-1 to TRBJ2-7; perhaps TRBD1 as D (5 bases). The CDR3 covers 13 residues. Germline V gives CDR1 DFQATT, CDR2 SNEGSKA (reference sequence). Trimming cost V 4 bases and J 2 bases, with 12 bases left between them. The CDR3, as DNA: TGCAGTGCTAAAGGGGCCACCCCCTACGAGCAGTACTTC. It encodes CSAKGATPYEQYF.

V gene TRBV10-3 combines with J gene TRBJ2-1, with TRBD2 as a possible D gene (5 bases). This CDR3 spans 12 amino acids. CDR1 ENHRY and CDR2 SYGVKD come from the germline V gene. DNA for the CDR3: TGTATCCGACTATTAGGGCCGGGTGAGCAGTTCTTC. This sequence encodes CIRLLGPGEQFF.

The genes are TRBV9 and TRBJ2-1; D unresolved. The CDR3 is 16 amino acids. V was shortened by 0 bases and J by 0 bases, with 10 bases between the two germline ends. Germline lookup yields CDR1 SGDLS and CDR2 YYNGEE. CDR3 amino acids: CASSVVPTSSYNEQFF. Written as DNA, the CDR3 is TGTGCCAGCAGCGTAGTCCCGACGTCCTCCTACAATGAGCAGTTCTTC.

The chain employs TRBV4-1 and TRBJ1-4; no reliable D call. The CDR3 has 14 amino acids. Germline CDR1 is MGHRA and CDR2 is YSYEKL. V was clipped by 4 bases and J by 4 bases, with 10 bases between them. CDR3 sequence reads: CASSPDWGNEKLFF. The CDR3, as DNA: TGCGCCAGCAGCCCGGACTGGGGTAATGAAAAACTGTTTTTT.

V is TRBV2 and J is TRBJ2-1; D might be TRBD1 or TRBD2, each matching 6 bases. The CDR3 spans 16 residues. The ends were cut back, 3 bases at V and 4 bases at J, with 16 bases in the middle. Germline loops: CDR1 SNHLY, CDR2 FYNNEI. CDR3 bases: TGTGCCAGCAGTGAGGAGGGGGAGCCCGTTTACAATGAGCAGTTCTTC. It is translated as CASSEEGEPVYNEQFF.

The rearrangement links TRBV12-3 or TRBV12-4 to TRBJ2-1; 7 nucleotides match TRBD2. CDR3 length equals 17 residues. The trim removed 4 bases at V and 0 bases at J, leaving 9 bases unmatched. CDR3: CASSSTLAANSYNEQFF. The CDR3 DNA sequence: TGTGCCAGCAGTTCCACCCTAGCGGCTAACTCCTACAATGAGCAGTTCTTC.